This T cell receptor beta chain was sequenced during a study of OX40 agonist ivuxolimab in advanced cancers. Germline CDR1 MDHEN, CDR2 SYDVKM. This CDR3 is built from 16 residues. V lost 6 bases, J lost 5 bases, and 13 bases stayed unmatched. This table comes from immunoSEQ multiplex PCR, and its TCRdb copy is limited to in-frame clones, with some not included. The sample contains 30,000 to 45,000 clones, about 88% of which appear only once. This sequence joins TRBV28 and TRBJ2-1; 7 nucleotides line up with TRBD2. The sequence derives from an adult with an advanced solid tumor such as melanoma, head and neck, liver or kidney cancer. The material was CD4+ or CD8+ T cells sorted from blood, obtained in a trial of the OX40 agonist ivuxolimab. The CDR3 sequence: CASSKYLGGGDNEQFF. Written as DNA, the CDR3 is TGTGCCAGCAGCAAATACTTGGGCGGGGGAGACAATGAGCAGTTCTTC.